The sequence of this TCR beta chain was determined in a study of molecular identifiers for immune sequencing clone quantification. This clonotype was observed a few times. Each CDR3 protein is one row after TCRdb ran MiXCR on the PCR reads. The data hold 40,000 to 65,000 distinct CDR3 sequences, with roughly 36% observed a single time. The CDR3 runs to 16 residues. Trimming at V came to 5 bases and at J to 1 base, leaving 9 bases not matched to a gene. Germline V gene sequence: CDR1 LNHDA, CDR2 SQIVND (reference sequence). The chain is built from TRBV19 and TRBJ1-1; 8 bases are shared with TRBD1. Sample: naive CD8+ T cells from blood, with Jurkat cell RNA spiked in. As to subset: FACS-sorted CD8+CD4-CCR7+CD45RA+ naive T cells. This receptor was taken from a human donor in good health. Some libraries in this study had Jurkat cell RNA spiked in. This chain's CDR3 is CASSPWTGLKNTEAFF. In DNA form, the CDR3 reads TGTGCCAGTAGTCCCTGGACAGGGTTAAAGAACACTGAAGCTTTCTTT.